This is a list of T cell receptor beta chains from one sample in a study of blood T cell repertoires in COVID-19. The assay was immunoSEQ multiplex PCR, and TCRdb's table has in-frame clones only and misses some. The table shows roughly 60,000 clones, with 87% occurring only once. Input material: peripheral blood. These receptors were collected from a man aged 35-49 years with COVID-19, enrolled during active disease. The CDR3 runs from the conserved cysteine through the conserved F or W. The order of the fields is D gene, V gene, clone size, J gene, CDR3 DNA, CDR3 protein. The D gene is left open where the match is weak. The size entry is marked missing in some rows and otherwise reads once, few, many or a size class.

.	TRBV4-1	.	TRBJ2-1	TGCGCCAGCAGCCAAGATGATAGCGGTGCTGCCTACAATGAGCAGTTCTTC	CASSQDDSGAAYNEQFF
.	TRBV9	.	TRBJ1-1	TGTGCCAGCAGCGCACACGGGTCAAAGAACACTGAAGCTTTCTTT	CASSAHGSKNTEAFF
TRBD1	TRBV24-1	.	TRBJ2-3	TGTGCCACCAGGGGGGACAGAGACTCAGATACGCAGTATTTT	CATRGDRDSDTQYF
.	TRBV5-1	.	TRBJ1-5	TGCGCCAGCAGCCTACAAACCTCGACGTGGTGGACGGGGAAGCTGGATCAGCCCCAGCATTTT	CASSLQTSTWWTGKLDQPQHF
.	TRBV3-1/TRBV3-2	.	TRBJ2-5	TGTGCCAGCAGCCAAGTTCTACAGCAAGAGACCCAGTACTTC	CASSQVLQQETQYF
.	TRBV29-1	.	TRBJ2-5	TGCAGCGTTGACGGGGGCCAAGAGACCCAGTACTTC	CSVDGGQETQYF
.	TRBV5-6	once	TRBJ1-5	TGTGCCAGCAGCTTATTCAATAGCAATCAGCCCCAGCATTTT	CASSLFNSNQPQHF
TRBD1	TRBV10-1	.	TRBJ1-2	TGCGCCAGCAGTGAGTCGCCGGGACAGGGGCTCAGTGGCTACACCTTC	CASSESPGQGLSGYTF
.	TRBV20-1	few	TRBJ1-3	TGCAGTGCCGCCACAGGAAACACCATATATTTT	CSAATGNTIYF
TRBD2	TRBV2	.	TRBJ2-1	TGTGCCAGCAGTGGTGACCTAGCGGGAGTTGACAATGAGCAGTTCTTC	CASSGDLAGVDNEQFF
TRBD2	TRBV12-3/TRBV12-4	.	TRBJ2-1	TGTGCCAGCCTGGGGACTAGCGGGGGACATGGGGTCTTC	CASLGTSGGHGVF
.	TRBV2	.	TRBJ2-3	TGTGCCAGCTACTCATCCATGCGGGATACGCAGTATTTT	CASYSSMRDTQYF
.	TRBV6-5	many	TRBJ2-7	TGTGCCGCAGGGGAAGGGAGCTCCTACGAGCAGTACTTC	CAAGEGSSYEQYF
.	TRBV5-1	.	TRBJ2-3	TGCGCCAGCAGCTTGCGGGGAAGACGGATCACAGATACGCAGTATTTT	CASSLRGRRITDTQYF
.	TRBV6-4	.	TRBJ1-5	TGTGCCAGCAGTGAGGATTTCGGGGGTCAGCCCCAGCATTTT	CASSEDFGGQPQHF
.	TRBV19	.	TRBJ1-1	TGTGCCAGTAGTATAGCCACAAAGAACACTGAAGCTTTCTTT	CASSIATKNTEAFF
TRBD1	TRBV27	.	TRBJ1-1	TGTGCCAGCAGTACCTCAACAGGGGGGGTCACTGAAGCTTTCTTT	CASSTSTGGVTEAFF
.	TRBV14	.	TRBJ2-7	TGTGCCAGCAGCCGCGAACGAGTTTCCGAGCAGTACTTC	CASSRERVSEQYF
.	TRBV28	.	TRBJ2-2	TGTGCCAGCAGCCTAGGACTGGGGAACACCGGGGAGCTGTTTTTT	CASSLGLGNTGELFF
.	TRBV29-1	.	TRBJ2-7	TGCAGCGTCCTAAAGAGGGAGAGCTCCTACGAGCAGTACTTC	CSVLKRESSYEQYF
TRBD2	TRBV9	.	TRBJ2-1	TGTGCCAGCAGCGTAGAGGGGGGAGGGACTAGCGGGGACAATGAGCAGTTCTTC	CASSVEGGGTSGDNEQFF
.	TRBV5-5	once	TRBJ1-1	TGTGCCAGCAGCTTTGGTGGGGCCGAACCTGAAGCTTTCTTT	CASSFGGAEPEAFF
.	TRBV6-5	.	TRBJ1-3	TGTGCCAGCAGGGACCGGGACTCTGGAAACACCATATATTTT	CASRDRDSGNTIYF
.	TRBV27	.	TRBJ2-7	TGTGCCAGCAGTTCCCAGGGGTTTGGCGAGCAGTACTTC	CASSSQGFGEQYF
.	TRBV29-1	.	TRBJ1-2	TGCAGCGCAGGGGTTGGGGTTGACTATGGCTACACCTTC	CSAGVGVDYGYTF
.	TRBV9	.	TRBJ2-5	TGTGCCAGCAGCGTAGCTGGGGGGAGCCAAGAGACCCAGTACTTC	CASSVAGGSQETQYF
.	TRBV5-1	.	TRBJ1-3	TGCGCCAGCAGCCTCTTGGGAGCTGGAAACACCATATATTTT	CASSLLGAGNTIYF
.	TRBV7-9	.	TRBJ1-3	TGTGCCAGCAGCTTAGAGGTCAGGTCTGGAAACACCATATATTTT	CASSLEVRSGNTIYF
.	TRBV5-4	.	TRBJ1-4	TGTGCCAGCAGCTTTGACCCGGGAACAACTAATGAAAAACTGTTTTTT	CASSFDPGTTNEKLFF
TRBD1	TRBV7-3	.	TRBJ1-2	TGTGCCAGCAGCTCCGGACAGGGCCATGGCTACACCTTC	CASSSGQGHGYTF
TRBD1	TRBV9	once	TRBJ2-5	TGTGCCAGCAGCGCAGGACAGGGGGAAGAGACCCAGTACTTC	CASSAGQGEETQYF
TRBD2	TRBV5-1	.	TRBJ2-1	TGCGCCAGCAGCTTGGCGGCGGGGGAAGCCTACAATGAGCAGTTCTTC	CASSLAAGEAYNEQFF
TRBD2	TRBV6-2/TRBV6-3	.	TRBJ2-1	TGTGCCAGCAGTTACTCTCCCCCTAGCGGGATCTACAATGAGCAGTTCTTC	CASSYSPPSGIYNEQFF
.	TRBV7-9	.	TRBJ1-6	TGTGCCAGCAGCTTAAACACAGGGCCTAATTCACCCCTCCACTTT	CASSLNTGPNSPLHF
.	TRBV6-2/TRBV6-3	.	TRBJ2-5	TGTGCCAGCAGTTACTTTGGCTCCCTGGAGACCCAGTACTTC	CASSYFGSLETQYF
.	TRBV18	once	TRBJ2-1	TGTGCCAGCTCACCAGAGAAGGGGCCCACCTACAATGAGCAGTTCTTC	CASSPEKGPTYNEQFF
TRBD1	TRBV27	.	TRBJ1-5	TGTGCCAGCAGTTTGGGACAGCTAAATCAGCCCCAGCATTTT	CASSLGQLNQPQHF
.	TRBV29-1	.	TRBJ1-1	TGCAGCGTTGGGGAGGCGGGCACTGAAGCTTTCTTT	CSVGEAGTEAFF
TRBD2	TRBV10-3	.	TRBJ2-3	TGTGCCATCAGTGAGGCTCAACTAGCGGCCACCACAGATACGCAGTATTTT	CAISEAQLAATTDTQYF